The 22 T cell receptor beta chains below were found in one sample sequenced in a study of T cell responses to AZD1222 COVID-19 vaccine. Libraries were prepared by immunoSEQ multiplex PCR; TCRdb keeps only in-frame clonotypes and omits some of them. The sample holds about 150,000 clones; more than 75% are singletons and the top ten take 4.1%. The specimen comprised peripheral blood, sampled on day 0 of AZD1222 vaccination. The receptors stem from an adult in good health.

The rearrangement uses TRBV5-1 and TRBJ1-4, with a possible D match to TRBD1 (6 bases). V was trimmed by 4 bases and J by 4 bases, leaving 17 bases between them. The CDR3 has 16 residues. Per germline, CDR1 SGHRS and CDR2 YFSETQ. CDR3 in amino acids: CASSRGRGAGNEKLFF. The CDR3 DNA sequence: TGCGCCAGCAGCAGAGGGAGGGGGGCCGGTAATGAAAAACTGTTTTTT.

The V and J genes are TRBV24-1 and TRBJ1-1; D is uncertain. CDR1 and CDR2 (germline): KGHDR, SFDVKD. This CDR3 region has 15 residues. V was trimmed by 4 bases and J by 6 bases, leaving 17 bases between them. The CDR3 loop reads CATSDPMRPYAEAFF. The CDR3 coding sequence is TGTGCCACCAGTGACCCCATGAGGCCATACGCTGAAGCTTTCTTT.

V and J are TRBV5-6 and TRBJ1-1; D remains ambiguous. This CDR3 comprises 15 residues. Germline CDR1 reads SGHDT; CDR2 reads YYEEEE. The V and J ends lost 4 bases and 1 base respectively, with 14 bases between them. For the CDR3, the DNA is TGTGCCAGCAGCCCCCCCGGACGGCCGAACACTGAAGCTTTCTTT. Translated, it gives CASSPPGRPNTEAFF.

This clone appeared once. J is TRBJ1-4 and V is TRBV14; D is possibly TRBD1 (6 bases). The CDR3 sequence is 13 residues long. V was clipped by 7 bases and J by 8 bases, with 14 bases between them. From germline, CDR1 is SGHDN and CDR2 FVKESK. For the CDR3, the DNA is TGTGCCAGCACCCGGGGGGGCGCGGAAAAACTGTTTTTT. This sequence encodes CASTRGGAEKLFF.

The chain uses TRBV30 and TRBJ1-2, with 7 bases matching TRBD1. After removal of 5 bases from V and 5 bases from J, the junction contained 8 bases not matched to a gene. There are 13 residues in the CDR3. Germline loops: CDR1 GTSNPN, CDR2 SVGIG (reference sequence). The CDR3 nucleotides read TGTGCCTGGGTCCGGGACAGTTCTTATGGCTACACCTTC. It encodes CAWVRDSSYGYTF.

The chain links TRBV5-1 to TRBJ2-5, with 9 bases that match TRBD1. Germline V gives CDR1 SGHRS, CDR2 YFSETQ. Trimming removed 2 bases from V and 1 base from J; junction bases left unmatched: 6. The CDR3 is 16 residues long. The CDR3 DNA reads TGCGCCAGCAGCTTCGCGTCGGGACAGGGCCAAGAGACCCAGTACTTC. This sequence encodes CASSFASGQGQETQYF.

The V gene is TRBV30, the J gene TRBJ1-3; unclear D gene. The CDR3 extends over 13 amino acids. V shed 4 bases and J shed 2 bases, with 9 bases lying between them. The V gene's germline CDR1 is GTSNPN and CDR2 SVGIG (reference sequence). This CDR3 reads CAWNIGAGNTIYF. CDR3 bases: TGTGCCTGGAATATCGGCGCTGGAAACACCATATATTTT.

The gene calls are TRBV29-1 and TRBJ2-5, with D maybe TRBD1 (6 bases). The CDR3 has 13 amino acids. The V end lost 6 bases, the J end lost 4 bases, and 15 bases lay between the germline ends. CDR1 is SQVTM and CDR2 is ANQGSEA in the germline V gene. CDR3 in amino acids: CSVTQGWGETQYF. The CDR3 region has the DNA TGCAGCGTCACACAGGGTTGGGGAGAGACCCAGTACTTC.

The chain combines TRBV28 with TRBJ1-6; weak D call: TRBD1 (6 bases). V gave up 2 bases and J gave up 0 bases, with 11 bases separating them. The CDR3 is 17 amino acids. Germline CDR1 reads MDHEN; CDR2 reads SYDVKM. This chain's CDR3 is CASSLEGGGSYNSPLHF. CDR3 DNA: TGTGCCAGCAGTTTAGAAGGAGGGGGCTCCTATAATTCACCCCTCCACTTT. The full variable domain, completed using reference TRBV28 and TRBJ1-6, is DVKVTQSSRYLVKRTGEKVFLECVQDMDHENMFWYRQDPGLGLRLIYFSYDVKMKEKGDIPEGYSVSREKKERFSLILESASTNQTSMYLCASSLEGGGSYNSPLHFGNGTRLTVT.

The chain combines TRBV6-6 with TRBJ2-3; D is perhaps TRBD1 (5 bases). From germline, CDR1 is MNHNY and CDR2 SVGAGI (reference sequence). V lost 5 bases, J lost 7 bases, and 13 bases lay in between. There are 13 residues in the CDR3. CDR3 sequence reads: CASSLTQGYTQYF. The CDR3 region has the DNA TGTGCCAGCAGTCTCACTCAGGGATATACGCAGTATTTT.

This clone was seen a handful of times. The chain carries TRBV3-1 (or the pseudogene TRBV3-2) and TRBJ1-6; D is unclear. Germline V CDR1 and CDR2: LGHDT, YNNKEL (reference sequence). V lost 4 bases, J lost 6 bases, and 13 bases lay in between. CDR3 size: 15 residues. The chain's CDR3 is CASSPTAIFNSPLHF. In DNA, the CDR3 is TGTGCCAGCAGCCCGACCGCTATATTTAATTCACCCCTCCACTTT.

The chain has TRBV25-1 and TRBJ2-7; the D gene is possibly TRBD1 (5 bases). Germline V gene lookup returns CDR1 MGHDK and CDR2 SYGVNS. The CDR3 has 11 amino acids. Deletions cut 5 bases from V and 5 bases from J, with 7 bases between. CDR3 amino acids: CASSNRHEQYF. For the CDR3, the DNA is TGTGCCAGCAGTAACAGGCACGAGCAGTACTTC.

The table lists this clone with a count of one. The chain links TRBV5-4 to TRBJ2-7, with 11 bases matching TRBD2. This CDR3 comprises 16 residues. Germline V gives CDR1 SGHNT, CDR2 YYREEE (reference sequence). The V gene end was trimmed by 6 bases and the J gene end by 7 bases; junction bases not matched to a gene: 15. The chain's CDR3 is CASTRGTSGGAGEQYF. CDR3 nucleotide sequence: TGTGCCAGCACCAGAGGGACTAGCGGCGGAGCGGGGGAGCAGTACTTC.

This chain's CDR3 is CASRSGGTEAFF. The CDR3 nucleotides read TGTGCCAGCAGATCAGGGGGCACTGAAGCTTTCTTT. This chain connects TRBV25-1 to TRBJ1-1; 7 bases match TRBD1. Looked up from germline, CDR1 is MGHDK and CDR2 is SYGVNS. Trimming cost V 6 bases and J 4 bases; bases outside gene matches: 2. CDR3 length: 12 residues.

This chain uses TRBV7-2 with TRBJ2-2, with D uncertain. This CDR3 spans 14 amino acids. Germline V gene data show CDR1 as SGHTA and CDR2 as FQGNSA. V lost 3 bases and J lost 1, with 6 bases in between. The CDR3 nucleotides read TGTGCCAGCAGCTTTGTGGGGAACACCGGGGAGCTGTTTTTT. Translating gives CASSFVGNTGELFF.

The rearrangement joins TRBV28 to TRBJ1-1; D not certain. V lost 7 bases and J lost 2, with 14 bases in between. CDR3 length equals 14 residues. Germline values: CDR1 MDHEN, CDR2 SYDVKM. Here the CDR3 DNA reads TGTGCCAGCACGAAAAGCGGTTCCAACACTGAAGCTTTCTTT. Its protein product is CASTKSGSNTEAFF.

The chain has TRBV2 and TRBJ1-5; unclear D gene. The CDR3 runs 15 residues. V was shortened by 6 bases and J by 4 bases, with 16 bases between the two germline ends. Germline assignment: CDR1 SNHLY and CDR2 FYNNEI. The CDR3 region is CASSPQVAGNQPQHF. CDR3 sequence (DNA): TGTGCCAGCAGCCCCCAGGTCGCGGGGAATCAGCCCCAGCATTTT.

This chain links TRBV28 with TRBJ1-3, with D unclear. CDR1 and CDR2 from the germline V gene are MDHEN and SYDVKM. Trimming left V 8 bases short and J 0 bases short, with 20 bases between. This CDR3 is 17 amino acids long. This CDR3 reads CASSLMAKLSSGNTIYF. The CDR3 DNA follows: TGTGCCAGCTCCCTAATGGCTAAACTGAGCTCTGGAAACACCATATATTTT.

This clone was counted a single time. The V gene is TRBV3-1 (or the pseudogene TRBV3-2), the J gene TRBJ1-1; D unresolved. V was trimmed by 3 bases and J by 4 bases, leaving 9 bases between them. The CDR3 covers 13 residues. Germline-derived CDR1 and CDR2 are LGHDT and YNNKEL (reference sequence). In DNA form, the CDR3 reads TGTGCCAGCAGCCATGCTGGCTCCACTGAAGCTTTCTTT. This gives the protein CASSHAGSTEAFF.

The chain couples TRBV2 to TRBJ1-5, with TRBD1 as a possible D gene (5 bases). V lost 2 bases, J lost 7 bases, and 15 bases lay in between. The CDR3 loop spans 15 amino acids. From germline, CDR1 is SNHLY and CDR2 FYNNEI. The CDR3 spells CASSERVIGGQPQHF. In DNA form, the CDR3 reads TGTGCCAGCAGTGAAAGGGTAATTGGGGGACAGCCCCAGCATTTT.

The chain is built from TRBV28 and TRBJ1-3; a possible D gene is TRBD1 (6 bases). V lost 2 bases and J 2 bases, leaving 13 bases between the germline ends. Germline-derived CDR1 and CDR2 are MDHEN and SYDVKM. CDR3 size: 16 residues. CDR3 in DNA: TGTGCCAGCAGTTTACCCCACAGGGTAGCTGGAAACACCATATATTTT. It specifies CASSLPHRVAGNTIYF. Based on the CDR3 plus reference TRBV28 and TRBJ1-3, the full variable domain is DVKVTQSSRYLVKRTGEKVFLECVQDMDHENMFWYRQDPGLGLRLIYFSYDVKMKEKGDIPEGYSVSREKKERFSLILESASTNQTSMYLCASSLPHRVAGNTIYFGEGSWLTVV.

This clone was seen only a few times. The chain is built from TRBV5-4 and TRBJ1-4; TRBD1 matches 8 bases. This CDR3 has 13 residues. The V and J ends lost 3 bases and 6 bases, in that order; junction bases with no gene match: 1. The germline CDR1 and CDR2 sequences are SGHNT and YYREEE (reference sequence). CDR3 coding DNA: TGTGCCAGCAGCTCGGGACAGGATGAAAAACTGTTTTTT. Protein product: CASSSGQDEKLFF.